A selection of T cell receptor beta chains follows, all from one sample in a study of blood T cell repertoires in COVID-19. Assay used: immunoSEQ multiplex PCR; TCRdb lists only in-frame clones, some missing. The table shows roughly 260,000 clones, with under 90% occurring only once. The specimen was peripheral blood. These TCRs come from a young woman with acute or convalescent COVID-19. CDR3s include the opening cysteine and the closing phenylalanine or tryptophan. The D gene is left open where the match is weak. Clone size appears in some rows only: once, few, many, or a class for an expanded clone.

j_call | d_call | clone_size | v_call | cdr3_aa | cdr3_nt
TRBJ1-3 | NA | NA | TRBV7-2 | CASSPRGPSGNTIYF | TGTGCCAGCAGCCCCAGGGGTCCCTCTGGAAACACCATATATTTT
TRBJ2-3 | NA | few | TRBV6-5 | CASSYSALSTDTQYF | TGTGCCAGCAGTTACTCGGCCCTGAGCACAGATACGCAGTATTTT
TRBJ2-5 | TRBD2 | NA | TRBV11-2 | CASSLVRAGVRRETQYF | TGTGCCAGCAGCTTAGTCCGAGCGGGAGTACGAAGAGAGACCCAGTACTTC
TRBJ2-1 | TRBD2 | once | TRBV10-3 | CAIREPTSYEQFF | TGTGCCATCAGGGAGCCGACTAGCTATGAGCAGTTCTTC
TRBJ2-3 | NA | NA | TRBV12-3/TRBV12-4 | CASSLVEDTQYF | TGTGCCAGCAGTTTAGTAGAGGATACGCAGTATTTT
TRBJ1-1 | NA | NA | TRBV9 | CAGSTGSNTEAFF | TGTGCCGGATCGACGGGAAGTAACACTGAAGCTTTCTTT
TRBJ1-2 | TRBD1 | NA | TRBV6-5 | CASSRSLRQGHGYTF | TGTGCCAGCAGTCGTAGCCTCAGACAGGGGCATGGCTACACCTTC
TRBJ1-2 | NA | few | TRBV6-5 | CASAPLTGNYGYTF | TGTGCCAGCGCCCCCCTTACAGGAAACTATGGCTACACCTTC
TRBJ1-2 | TRBD1 | NA | TRBV29-1 | CSAEGGRGYGYTF | TGCAGCGCCGAAGGGGGCAGGGGGTATGGCTACACCTTC
TRBJ2-3 | TRBD2 | NA | TRBV28 | CASSLNPSVGLAADTQYF | TGTGCCAGCAGTTTAAACCCCTCTGTTGGACTAGCGGCAGATACGCAGTATTTT
TRBJ2-2 | TRBD1 | NA | TRBV24-1 | CATSDFTGGFTGELFF | TGTGCCACCAGTGATTTCACAGGGGGCTTCACCGGGGAGCTGTTTTTT
TRBJ2-3 | NA | NA | TRBV19 | CASSIWPEVTDTQYF | TGTGCCAGTAGTATCTGGCCCGAGGTGACAGATACGCAGTATTTT
TRBJ2-1 | TRBD2 | once | TRBV20-1 | CSASGPTSGSSPYNEQFF | TGCAGTGCTAGTGGGCCTACTAGCGGGAGTTCCCCCTACAATGAGCAGTTCTTC
TRBJ2-7 | TRBD1 | NA | TRBV28 | CASQTTGTGWNEQYF | TGTGCCAGCCAAACAACCGGGACAGGGTGGAATGAGCAGTACTTC
TRBJ2-7 | NA | NA | TRBV13 | CASSSRLDYEQYF | TGTGCCAGCAGCTCCCGACTCGATTACGAGCAGTACTTC
TRBJ2-3 | TRBD2 | NA | TRBV30 | CAWNSGRAPDTQYF | TGTGCCTGGAATAGCGGGAGGGCCCCAGATACGCAGTATTTT
TRBJ2-1 | TRBD2 | NA | TRBV13 | CASSFSLSSGRRDNEQFF | TGTGCCAGCAGCTTTAGTCTCTCGAGCGGGAGACGGGACAATGAGCAGTTCTTC
TRBJ2-2 | NA | NA | TRBV9 | CASSALTSTGRIGELFF | TGTGCCAGCAGCGCACTCACTTCGACAGGGAGGATCGGGGAGCTGTTTTTT
TRBJ2-7 | TRBD1 | once | TRBV7-9 | CASSLYGTGGSEQYF | TGTGCCAGCAGCTTATATGGGACAGGGGGGAGCGAGCAGTACTTC
TRBJ2-5 | TRBD2 | once | TRBV7-9 | CASSSSGRGPLQETQYF | TGTGCCAGCAGCTCCAGCGGGAGAGGGCCCCTCCAAGAGACCCAGTACTTC
TRBJ2-5 | NA | few | TRBV2 | CASFDPGYRQETQYF | TGTGCCAGCTTTGACCCCGGGTATCGGCAAGAGACCCAGTACTTC
TRBJ2-1 | TRBD2 | NA | TRBV4-3 | CASSQEGMREEFF | TGCGCCAGCAGCCAAGAAGGAATGCGGGAGGAGTTCTTC
TRBJ2-3 | NA | few | TRBV6-2/TRBV6-3 | CASSYGGHGADTQYF | TGTGCCAGCAGTTATGGGGGACATGGGGCAGATACGCAGTATTTT
TRBJ2-3 | TRBD2 | NA | TRBV5-8 | CASSLGGTSGQGSTDTQYF | TGTGCCAGCAGCTTGGGCGGGACTAGCGGACAAGGAAGCACAGATACGCAGTATTTT
TRBJ1-1 | NA | NA | TRBV6-5 | CASSYSTGLIPEAFF | TGTGCCAGCAGTTACTCTACAGGGTTGATCCCTGAAGCTTTCTTT
TRBJ1-2 | NA | NA | TRBV14 | CASSQARYGYTF | TGTGCCAGCAGCCAAGCTCGCTATGGCTACACCTTC
TRBJ2-5 | NA | NA | TRBV15 | CATSRSGTPLETQYF | TGTGCCACCAGCAGATCCGGGACACCTTTGGAGACCCAGTACTTC
TRBJ2-7 | NA | NA | TRBV12-3/TRBV12-4 | CASSYGTPYEQYF | TGTGCCAGCAGTTATGGGACACCGTACGAGCAGTACTTC
TRBJ1-2 | NA | NA | TRBV6-2/TRBV6-3 | CASSHEGYGYTF | TGTGCCAGCAGTCACGAGGGTTATGGCTACACCTTC
TRBJ2-3 | NA | NA | TRBV5-4 | CASSLQDTQYF | TGTGCCAGCAGCTTACAAGATACGCAGTATTTT
TRBJ2-2 | TRBD2 | NA | TRBV20-1 | CSASSELAGVATGELFF | TGCAGTGCTAGTTCGGAGTTGGCGGGAGTCGCCACCGGGGAGCTGTTTTTT
TRBJ2-7 | TRBD1 | NA | TRBV7-2 | CASSLEGGTGGYEQYF | TGTGCCAGCAGCTTAGAAGGTGGGACAGGGGGCTACGAGCAGTACTTC
TRBJ2-1 | TRBD2 | NA | TRBV7-2 | CASSLWFLAGDNEQFF | TGTGCCAGCAGCTTATGGTTCCTAGCGGGAGACAATGAGCAGTTCTTC
TRBJ2-7 | TRBD2 | NA | TRBV27 | CASSLLAGGYEQYF | TGTGCCAGCAGTTTGTTGGCGGGGGGATACGAGCAGTACTTC
TRBJ2-2 | NA | NA | TRBV5-1 | CASDPAGSGGLSNTGELFF | TGCGCCAGCGACCCGGCGGGATCCGGCGGTCTGTCAAACACCGGGGAGCTGTTTTTT
TRBJ2-3 | NA | many | TRBV11-2 | CASSPNDFQGPDTQYF | TGTGCCAGCAGCCCGAACGATTTTCAGGGTCCAGATACGCAGTATTTT
TRBJ1-1 | NA | once | TRBV7-9 | CASSLGPRAEAFF | TGTGCCAGCAGCTTGGGGCCCCGGGCTGAAGCTTTCTTT
TRBJ2-7 | NA | once | TRBV2 | CASSEAAGRGGIYEQYF | TGTGCCAGCAGTGAAGCGGCCGGAAGAGGCGGAATCTACGAGCAGTACTTC
TRBJ1-1 | TRBD1 | NA | TRBV9 | CASSPRQGENTEAFF | TGTGCCAGCAGCCCTCGACAGGGAGAGAACACTGAAGCTTTCTTT
TRBJ2-3 | TRBD2 | NA | TRBV7-9 | CASSPGLALDTQYF | TGTGCCAGCAGCCCGGGACTAGCATTGGATACGCAGTATTTT
TRBJ1-5 | NA | NA | TRBV5-4 | CASSKQGNNQPQHF | TGTGCCAGCAGCAAGCAGGGAAACAATCAGCCCCAGCATTTT
TRBJ2-7 | TRBD1 | NA | TRBV28 | CASSFGQVYEQYF | TGTGCCAGCAGTTTTGGACAGGTCTACGAGCAGTACTTC
TRBJ2-1 | TRBD2 | NA | TRBV27 | CASSTGTSGNEQFF | TGTGCCAGCAGTACCGGGACTAGCGGCAATGAGCAGTTCTTC